Each of the 21 T cell receptor beta chains below was sequenced from the same sample in a study of PD-1 blockade in classical Hodgkin lymphoma. Produced via immunoSEQ multiplex PCR; TCRdb's table is partial and in-frame only. This table holds over 25,000 clones, approximately 72% found once. All patients experienced relapse after autologous stem cell transplantation, and brentuximab vedotin exposure was variable. Source: peripheral blood mononuclear cells (PBMCs), taken before the second cycle of nivolumab. The receptors were sampled from a human donor with classical Hodgkin lymphoma.

The chain is built from TRBV15 and TRBJ2-5, with 14 bases identical to TRBD2. CDR1 LNHNV and CDR2 YYDKDF come from the germline V gene (reference sequence). J gave up 7 bases and V 5 bases, and 9 bases lay outside the gene matches. The CDR3 sequence is 16 residues long. The CDR3 DNA is TGTGCCACCAGCTTACGACTAGCGGGGGGGACGTGGACCCAGTACTTC. Amino acids: CATSLRLAGGTWTQYF. The full variable domain, its missing parts supplied by reference TRBV15 and TRBJ2-5, is DAMVIQNPRYQVTQFGKPVTLSCSQTLNHNVMYWYQQKSSQAPKLLFHYYDKDFNNEADTPDNFQSRRPNTSFCFLDIRSPGLGDTAMYLCATSLRLAGGTWTQYFGPGTRLLVL.

The rearrangement uses TRBV27 and TRBJ2-1; D is perhaps TRBD1 (6 bases). The germline gives CDR1 MNHEY, CDR2 SMNVEV (reference sequence). Trimming removed 5 bases at V and 8 bases at J, with 13 bases between. This CDR3 contains 13 residues. The CDR3 DNA follows: TGTGCCAGCAGTCCCCCCAGGGGTCATGAGCAGTTCTTC. Translated, it gives CASSPPRGHEQFF.

The chain combines TRBV30 with TRBJ1-2, with D hard to call. The germline V and J ends were trimmed by 4 bases and 8 bases, with 17 bases remaining between them. The CDR3 covers 13 residues. CDR1 GTSNPN and CDR2 SVGIG come from the germline V gene (reference sequence). This CDR3 is CAWNDGSPAGYTF. The DNA of the CDR3 is TGTGCCTGGAACGACGGATCCCCCGCAGGCTACACCTTC.

As regards this clone: Different DNA sequences within this sample yield the same CDR3. The chain is built from TRBV30 and TRBJ1-6; D perhaps matches TRBD1 (5 bases). This CDR3 region has 18 residues. Trimming removed 4 bases from V and 8 bases from J, with 27 bases in between. Germline CDR1 is GTSNPN and CDR2 is SVGIG (reference sequence). The CDR3 is CAWTGQKGREAADSPLHF. CDR3 nucleotides: TGTGCCTGGACGGGGCAAAAGGGAAGGGAGGCGGCGGATTCACCCCTCCACTTT.

This rearrangement joins TRBV7-9 to TRBJ1-1; 7 nucleotides agree with TRBD1. V was clipped by 5 bases and J by 5 bases; unmatched bases: 8. CDR1 and CDR2 (germline): SEHNR, FQNEAQ (reference sequence). This CDR3 has 14 amino acids. The CDR3 sequence: CASSVRQGETEAFF. CDR3 sequence (DNA): TGTGCCAGCAGCGTTCGGCAGGGGGAGACTGAAGCTTTCTTT.

The chain joins TRBV6-5 to TRBJ1-2; a weak D match, TRBD1 (5 bases). V was clipped by 7 bases and J by 2 bases, with 14 bases between them. This CDR3 spans 14 amino acids. Germline CDR1 MNHEY, CDR2 SVGAGI. The CDR3 DNA reads TGTGCCAGCAACAAATGGGGGTCCAACTATGGCTACACCTTC. Translating gives CASNKWGSNYGYTF.

J is TRBJ2-7 and V is TRBV7-2; D is unclear. V lost 2 bases to trimming and J lost 5 bases, with 13 bases between them. This CDR3 region has 14 residues. Germline lookup yields CDR1 SGHTA and CDR2 FQGNSA. CDR3: CASSLRLYSNEQYF. CDR3 sequence (DNA): TGTGCCAGCAGCTTAAGACTTTATTCCAACGAGCAGTACTTC.

The chain employs TRBV7-9 and TRBJ1-6, with 8 bases fitting TRBD1. Unmatched junction bases numbered 5, after V lost 4 bases and J lost 0 bases. This CDR3 region has 17 residues. Germline CDR1 SEHNR, CDR2 FQNEAQ (reference sequence). The CDR3 nucleotides read TGTGCCAGCAGCTCGACAGGGGCCAGCTCCTATAATTCACCCCTCCACTTT. Its protein is CASSSTGASSYNSPLHF.

CDR3 sequence reads: CASSPQGRVQYF. CDR3 DNA sequence: TGTGCCAGCAGCCCTCAGGGAAGGGTGCAGTACTTC. The V call is TRBV28, the J call TRBJ2-7; D might be TRBD1 (5 bases). The CDR3 has 12 residues. The germline gives CDR1 MDHEN, CDR2 SYDVKM. Trimming cost V 6 bases and J 9 bases, with 15 bases left between them. The full variable domain, completed using reference TRBV28 and TRBJ2-7, is DVKVTQSSRYLVKRTGEKVFLECVQDMDHENMFWYRQDPGLGLRLIYFSYDVKMKEKGDIPEGYSVSREKKERFSLILESASTNQTSMYLCASSPQGRVQYFGPGTRLTVT.

The rearrangement links TRBV18 to TRBJ1-5; perhaps TRBD1 as D (5 bases). With 0 bases removed from V and 2 bases from J, the gap between germline ends came to 8 bases. Germline V CDR1 and CDR2: KGHSH, LQKENI. The CDR3 sequence is 15 residues long. The CDR3 spells CASSPPQGRNQPQHF. CDR3 nucleotides: TGTGCCAGCTCACCACCGCAGGGACGCAATCAGCCCCAGCATTTT.

This rearrangement joins TRBV29-1 to TRBJ1-1; weak D call: TRBD1 (5 bases). Trimming shortened V by 7 bases and J by 3 bases, and 12 bases separated the two germline ends. The length of the CDR3 is 12 residues. CDR1 is SQVTM and CDR2 is ANQGSEA in the germline V gene. The CDR3 here is CSGALGDTEAFF. The DNA for the CDR3 is TGCAGCGGAGCTCTGGGGGACACTGAAGCTTTCTTT.

V usage is TRBV30 and J usage is TRBJ2-5; the match to TRBD1 covers 7 bases. Losses at the gene ends were 3 bases for V and 1 base for J; bases not matched to a gene: 5. The CDR3 contains 14 residues. In germline, CDR1 is GTSNPN, CDR2 SVGIG (reference sequence). The CDR3 reads CAWSRNRGQETQYF. The CDR3 nucleotides read TGTGCCTGGAGCCGAAACAGGGGCCAAGAGACCCAGTACTTC.

The J gene is TRBJ1-3, the V gene TRBV9, with 7 nucleotides matching TRBD1. CDR3 length: 15 amino acids. Germline CDR1 and CDR2: SGDLS and YYNGEE. V trimming: 3 bases; J trimming: 0 bases; junction bases outside the gene matches: 3. The CDR3: CASSAGQYSGNTIYF. The DNA for the CDR3 is TGTGCCAGCAGCGCGGGACAGTACTCTGGAAACACCATATATTTT.

This sequence joins TRBV5-6 and TRBJ2-5; D tentatively fits TRBD1 or TRBD2 (6 bases each). The CDR3 is 18 residues long. From germline, CDR1 is SGHDT and CDR2 YYEEEE. V gave up 0 bases and J gave up 5 bases, with 23 bases separating them. CDR3 region: CASSLVTTSGARLETQYF. CDR3 DNA sequence: TGTGCCAGCAGCTTGGTTACGACATCGGGGGCGAGGCTCGAGACCCAGTACTTC.

V and J are TRBV6-5 and TRBJ2-2, with TRBD1 identical over 7 bases. The V and J ends lost 7 bases and 2 bases, in that order; junction bases with no gene match: 7. The germline V gene encodes CDR1 MNHEY and CDR2 SVGAGI. This CDR3 contains 15 residues. The CDR3 protein is CASTLTGANTGELFF. DNA of the CDR3: TGTGCCAGCACTTTAACAGGGGCCAACACCGGGGAGCTGTTTTTT.

The chain carries TRBV7-9 and TRBJ2-5; D tentatively fits TRBD1 or TRBD2 (5 bases each). V lost 1 base and J lost 2, with 23 bases in between. This CDR3 comprises 19 residues. Germline V lookup: CDR1 SEHNR, CDR2 FQNEAQ (reference sequence). The DNA of the CDR3 is TGTGCCAGCAGCTTAGGGTCAGCCGGGACGGTTCTTTCTCAAGAGACCCAGTACTTC. The encoded protein is CASSLGSAGTVLSQETQYF.

V gene TRBV18 combines with J gene TRBJ1-2; perhaps TRBD1 as D (5 bases). The CDR3 has 14 amino acids. V dropped 4 bases and J dropped 6 bases, with 15 bases sitting between them. Germline CDR1 is KGHSH and CDR2 is LQKENI. Here the CDR3 DNA reads TGTGCCAGCTCACTAGCCGGGACTGTAGATGGCTACACCTTC. As protein: CASSLAGTVDGYTF.

By sample fraction, this clone is medium-sized (0.01 to 0.1%). This chain joins TRBV5-1 and TRBJ1-1, with 7 nucleotides matching TRBD1. Germline CDR1 is SGHRS and CDR2 is YFSETQ. The CDR3 extends over 16 amino acids. The ends lost 6 bases at V and 2 bases at J; junction bases unmatched: 13. In nucleotides, the CDR3 is TGCGCCAGCACCCAGGGGGGCGCGGGCATAAACACTGAAGCTTTCTTT. This sequence encodes CASTQGGAGINTEAFF.

This clone was counted a few times. The chain is built from TRBV7-9 and TRBJ2-3; D is possibly TRBD2 (6 bases). Germline loops: CDR1 SEHNR, CDR2 FQNEAQ (reference sequence). V was clipped by 3 bases and J by 3 bases, with 7 bases between them. The CDR3 spans 13 residues. CDR3 coding DNA: TGTGCCAGCAGCTTTGGGGGGACAGATACGCAGTATTTT. This encodes CASSFGGTDTQYF.

The gene calls are TRBV7-3 and TRBJ1-1; D remains ambiguous. Germline CDR1 reads SGHTA; CDR2 reads FQGTGA. The CDR3 has 13 residues. V lost 1 base, J lost 5 bases, and 8 bases lay in between. In DNA form, the CDR3 reads TGTGCCAGCAGCTTAAACCTCGGGACTGAAGCTTTCTTT. As protein: CASSLNLGTEAFF.

The genes are TRBV7-2 and TRBJ1-2, with D tentatively TRBD1 (5 bases). The CDR3 length is 15 residues. The V and J ends lost 4 bases and 4 bases respectively, with 16 bases between them. Germline values: CDR1 SGHTA, CDR2 FQGNSA. The CDR3 spells CASSSGGFEAYGYTF. The CDR3 DNA sequence: TGTGCCAGCAGCTCCGGGGGGTTTGAGGCCTATGGCTACACCTTC.